Sequencing of this T cell receptor (beta chain) was carried out in a study of cytomegalovirus exposure and HLA in healthy donors. Whole-study findings and limits: Cytomegalovirus-associated TCR beta chains were listed, numbering 164. TCR beta chain V- and J-gene trimming was linked, in a later analysis, to a missense variant in DCLRE1C.

Unrecorded immune exposure was likely among donors, who were nominally healthy when sampled. PCR used 60 Vbeta primers and 13 Jbeta primers. Using immunoSEQ multiplex PCR, the repertoire was profiled, and TCRdb retains in-frame clones only, with some absent. The table lists 130,000 or so clones, 8.5% to 10% of them singletons, with about 5.5% in the top ten. As for this clone: Its antigen is unknown.

CDR3 length: 15 amino acids. Germline V gene data show CDR1 as SGHAT and CDR2 as FQNNGV. V gave up 4 bases and J gave up 7 bases, with 14 bases separating them. The sequence came from a man in his forties or fifties in good health and CMV-seronegative. Sequencing used PBMCs. The chain links TRBV11-2 to TRBJ1-6; possibly TRBD1 for D (5 bases). The CDR3 DNA follows: TGTGCCAGCAGCTCTCAGGGTTCGGACAATTCACCCCTCCACTTT. Translation: CASSSQGSDNSPLHF.